The 8 T cell receptor beta chains in this list originate from one sample, sequenced in a study of shared clonotypes between healthy human individuals. Repertoires were generated with immunoSEQ multiplex PCR, while TCRdb's copy carries only in-frame clones and drops some. Among 2 million to 3 million clones listed, 90% to 95% were seen once. Sample: naive CD4+ T cells from PBMCs. Subset of the sample: CD45RA+ positively selected. These TCRs come from a man aged 18 to 30 in good health. Some clones in this sample may be carry-over from other donors' samples.

The chain uses TRBV9 and TRBJ1-2; 8 bases are a match to TRBD1. Germline assignment: CDR1 SGDLS and CDR2 YYNGEE. The CDR3 runs 14 residues. The junction had 8 bases not matched to a gene; V was cut back by 4 bases and J by 6 bases. CDR3 DNA: TGTGCCAGCAGCCTAGATTCAGGGGGCGATGGCTACACCTTC. Its translation: CASSLDSGGDGYTF.

The CDR3: CASSVASGADTEAFF. CDR3 nucleotides: TGTGCCAGCAGCGTAGCTTCAGGGGCCGACACTGAAGCTTTCTTT. The chain is built from TRBV9 and TRBJ1-1; D is perhaps TRBD1 (6 bases). Germline V gene data show CDR1 as SGDLS and CDR2 as YYNGEE. Trimming took off 0 bases at V and 3 bases at J, with 12 bases between the two ends. The CDR3 is 15 amino acids.

This sequence joins TRBV28 and TRBJ1-3; D remains unclear. The CDR3 has 11 residues. Germline V gene lookup returns CDR1 MDHEN and CDR2 SYDVKM. V dropped 6 bases and J dropped 5 bases, with 5 bases sitting between them. The CDR3 reads CASRARNTIYF. The CDR3 DNA is TGTGCCAGCAGAGCTCGAAACACCATATATTTT.

This rearrangement joins TRBV9 to TRBJ2-3; either TRBD1 or TRBD2 may fit D (5 bases each). The germline V and J ends were trimmed by 3 bases and 5 bases, with 10 bases remaining between them. Per the germline V gene, CDR1 is SGDLS and CDR2 is YYNGEE. The CDR3 totals 13 residues. CDR3 sequence (DNA): TGTGCCAGCAGCGCACCGGGGCGAGATACGCAGTATTTT. Protein sequence: CASSAPGRDTQYF.

V and J are TRBV5-4 and TRBJ1-5; a weak D match, TRBD1 (5 bases). Germline assignment: CDR1 SGHNT and CDR2 YYREEE (reference sequence). CDR3 length: 16 amino acids. V was trimmed by 0 bases and J by 3 bases, leaving 13 bases between them. CDR3 bases: TGTGCCAGCAGCTTGGGTGGGGACGGGAACAATCAGCCCCAGCATTTT. This translates into CASSLGGDGNNQPQHF.

The CDR3: CASAPRVASDTQYF. As DNA, the CDR3 is TGCGCCAGCGCTCCCAGGGTAGCATCGGATACGCAGTATTTT. This chain uses TRBV10-1 with TRBJ2-3, with D maybe TRBD1 (5 bases). Trimming pared 8 bases from V and 6 bases from J, leaving 18 bases between. Looked up from germline, CDR1 is WNHNN and CDR2 is SYGVQD (reference sequence). The CDR3 extends over 14 amino acids.

This sequence joins TRBV10-3 and TRBJ1-2, with D possibly being TRBD1 (5 bases). Trimming left V 0 bases short and J 13 bases short, with 18 bases between. Germline V lookup: CDR1 ENHRY, CDR2 SYGVKD. The CDR3 contains 14 residues. This chain's CDR3 is CAISESGDGYTSTF. The DNA of the CDR3 is TGTGCCATCAGTGAGTCTGGGGACGGATACACCTCCACCTTC.

This clone was seen more than once but under ten times. The chain employs TRBV7-8 and TRBJ1-4, with D uncertain. Germline loops: CDR1 SGHVS, CDR2 FQNEAQ. V lost 0 bases to trimming and J lost 6 bases, with 11 bases between them. This CDR3 has 15 amino acids. The CDR3 coding sequence is TGTGCCAGCAGCTTAGCGCGTCGGGCGGATGAAAAACTGTTTTTT. Translation gives CASSLARRADEKLFF.